This T cell receptor beta chain stems from a study of regulatory T cells in long-lasting Graves disease. Study information: Over 5 years on antithyroid drugs plus positive TSH receptor antibodies marked Graves' disease as persistent.

This CDR3 is 13 amino acids long. V gave up 8 bases and J gave up 6 bases, with 16 bases separating them. Germline loops: CDR1 MNHNS, CDR2 SASEGT. The sample's time point: persistent/refractory GD, antithyroid drugs over 5 years with positive TRAb. TCR sequences were obtained from RNA taken from PBMCs. CDR3-region Arm-PCR and iRepertoire HTBI primers produced the TCR beta libraries. TCRdb re-derived calls from the multiplex PCR reads in MiXCR, one entry per CDR3 protein. The sample contains roughly 490,000 distinct CDR3 sequences, 22% of which appear only once. This clonotype was recorded a few times. The sequence was obtained from a female donor with Graves disease. Material: peripheral blood mononuclear cells (PBMCs), obtained when the disease was refractory, from a patient treated with antithyroid drugs. The rearrangement links TRBV6-1 to TRBJ1-1, with D maybe TRBD1 (6 bases). The chain's CDR3 is CASGAGGSAEAFF. The CDR3, as DNA: TGTGCCAGCGGGGCGGGGGGCAGCGCTGAAGCTTTCTTT.